The clone carrying this TCR beta chain was detected a few times. The antigen is undetermined. The data originate from a study of blood T cells in healthy people across ages. About the research overall: With template switching, about one barcoded beta molecule was captured per two T cells. Points from the study as a whole: A strong correlation was seen between TCR beta diversity and naive T cell percentage.

Combining a sample-barcoded 5' primer with a J-beta primer mix, a second PCR ran for 7 to 11 cycles. Using its own MiXCR run on the 5' RACE reads, TCRdb lists one record per CDR3 protein. Of 1.5 million to 2 million distinct CDR3 sequences listed, about 50% are singletons. Germline CDR1 and CDR2: SNHLY and FYNNEI. This CDR3 contains 14 residues. The germline V and J ends were trimmed by 6 bases and 2 bases, with 11 bases remaining between them. The sample consisted of blood. The rearrangement links TRBV2 to TRBJ2-1; D unclear. The clonotype comes from a woman aged 40 to 50 in good health. CDR3 in DNA: TGTGCCAGCAGGCCTTTCCAGACCTACAATGAGCAGTTCTTC. This encodes CASRPFQTYNEQFF.